Shown below are 5 T cell receptor beta chains from a single sample sequenced in a study of response to subunit inactivated influenza vaccine. A single record per CDR3 protein comes from TCRdb applying MiXCR to the RT-PCR reads. The sample includes about half a million distinct CDR3 sequences, around 9.9% of them seen just once. This sample comprised PBMCs from blood, obtained more than 35 days after vaccination. These receptors were taken from a man aged 45-65 years who received an inactivated influenza vaccine.

This clonotype has ten or more counts. This chain joins TRBV12-3 or TRBV12-4 and TRBJ1-3, with D unclear. The CDR3 loop spans 13 amino acids. Trimming shortened V by 3 bases and J by 5 bases, and 8 bases separated the two germline ends. CDR3 residues: CASSFLGRNTIYF. In nucleotides, the CDR3 is TGTGCCAGCAGTTTTTTGGGCCGAAACACCATATATTTT.

V gene TRBV10-2 combines with J gene TRBJ2-2; D gene unclear. With 0 bases removed from V and 6 bases from J, the gap between germline ends came to 11 bases. Germline CDR1 is WSHSY and CDR2 is SAAADI. The CDR3 loop spans 15 amino acids. The CDR3 region has the DNA TGCGCCAGCAGTGAGTCACTGTTCACCGCCGGGGAGCTGTTTTTT. Translation: CASSESLFTAGELFF.

In its sample, this clonotype was seen many times. The CDR3 loop is CASSLRILGQEICEQYF. The CDR3 coding sequence is TGTGCCAGCAGTCTGCGAATCCTTGGACAGGAAATTTGCGAGCAGTACTTC. This chain links TRBV6-1 with TRBJ2-7; the match to TRBD1 covers 7 bases. The V gene end was trimmed by 5 bases and the J gene end by 6 bases; junction bases not matched to a gene: 19. CDR1 is MNHNS and CDR2 is SASEGT in the germline V gene. This CDR3 is built from 17 residues.

This clonotype was seen a handful of times. The chain links TRBV20-1 to TRBJ2-1, with a possible D match to TRBD1 (6 bases). The CDR3 totals 15 residues. Trimming stripped 2 bases from V and 2 bases from J, with 13 bases between. Germline CDR1 and CDR2: DFQATT and SNEGSKA (reference sequence). The CDR3 DNA sequence: TGCAGTGCTAGATATCAGGGGTTAACCTACAATGAGCAGTTCTTC. It yields the protein CSARYQGLTYNEQFF.

This clonotype was picked up a small number of times. The chain joins TRBV4-2 to TRBJ2-1; weak D call: TRBD1 (5 bases). Trimming removed 0 bases from V and 5 bases from J, with 23 bases in between. The CDR3 has 19 residues. The germline V gene has CDR1 LGHNA and CDR2 YNFKEQ. DNA of the CDR3: TGTGCCAGCAGCCAAGATCCAGGGCTTGTCTATAACGCAGACAATGAGCAGTTCTTC. Its translation: CASSQDPGLVYNADNEQFF.